This T cell receptor (beta chain) was obtained from a study of CD8 T cells in Susac syndrome. Study-wide results and caveats: A relatively small number of individuals underwent TCR sequencing and HLA analysis.

Random hexamers primed reverse transcription of about 0.45 to 1 ug RNA. In TCRdb, the immunoSEQ multiplex PCR reads were re-called with MiXCR into one record per CDR3 protein. This sample has about 200,000 distinct CDR3 sequences, with about 94% found just once. Trimming removed 3 bases at V and 4 bases at J, with 21 bases between. Germline V CDR1 and CDR2: DFQATT, SNEGSKA (reference sequence). The CDR3 totals 16 residues. With respect to this clonotype: What it binds is not known.

The chain is built from TRBV20-1 and TRBJ1-1, with D possibly matching TRBD1 (6 bases). The origin of this receptor is a human donor with multiple sclerosis. The material sequenced was CD4+ T cells from PBMCs. The CDR3 protein is CSASQIYRASATEAFF. The CDR3 DNA sequence: TGCAGTGCTAGCCAAATCTACAGGGCGTCGGCCACTGAAGCTTTCTTT.